This TCR beta chain was recorded in a study of cytomegalovirus exposure and HLA in healthy donors. The trim removed 6 bases at V and 2 bases at J, leaving 7 bases unmatched. The CDR3 has 15 residues. The germline gives CDR1 MNHEY, CDR2 SVGAGI. Study-level results: TCR beta chain V- and J-gene trimming was linked, in a later analysis, to a missense variant in DCLRE1C. In vitro confirmation showed three CMV-associated chains to be CMV antigen specific. A later analysis found TCR association rates differed by HLA locus, highest for DRB1 and lowest for HLA-C. What a later analysis showed was that several of the most significant clusters appeared linked to common viral pathogens.

With regard to this clone: Its antigen is currently unknown.

Use of 60 Vbeta and 13 Jbeta primers characterized the PCR. Sequencing used immunoSEQ multiplex PCR; TCRdb keeps in-frame clones, though not all of them. This table holds some 75,000 clones. The chain carries TRBV6-5 and TRBJ2-7, with 10 bases aligning to TRBD2. The sequence was obtained from a boy younger than 18 in good health and CMV-seronegative. Input material: PBMCs. The CDR3: CASRPGLASAYEQYF. The CDR3 coding sequence is TGTGCCAGCAGGCCGGGACTAGCGAGCGCCTACGAGCAGTACTTC.